The 31 T cell receptor beta chains reported below all come from one sample, sequenced in a study of blood T cell repertoires in COVID-19 (dated by TCRdb to the early 2020s). The method behind the library was the immunoSEQ multiplex PCR assay. TCRdb took over this immuneACCESS table, retaining in-frame rearrangements with V and J assigned. Such tables are incomplete; in checked studies, under half of the missing clones stem from an unresolved V gene, and the remainder is unexplained. The sample table lists approximately 230,000 clones, around four fifths of them with a count of one. The biggest ten clones account for around 20% of the sample. The sample consisted of peripheral blood. Source of these receptors: a man aged 30-40 years with active or convalescent COVID-19.

This sequence joins TRBV27 and TRBJ1-6, with 8 bases matching TRBD1. V lost 8 bases and J lost 10; bases outside the gene matches: 16. The germline CDR1 and CDR2 sequences are MNHEY and SMNVEV (reference sequence). This CDR3 is built from 16 residues. The CDR3 reads CASHPASRGPGSPLHF. CDR3 DNA sequence: TGTGCCAGCCATCCTGCCTCCAGGGGGCCTGGGTCACCCCTCCACTTT.

V is TRBV5-6 and J is TRBJ2-3; maybe TRBD2 (6 bases). CDR1 is SGHDT and CDR2 is YYEEEE in the germline V gene. V was trimmed by 3 bases and J by 6 bases, leaving 14 bases between them. The CDR3 has 14 residues. The CDR3 here is CASSSRDSTDTQYF. The CDR3 region has the DNA TGTGCCAGCAGCTCCCGGGACTCCACGGATACGCAGTATTTT.

The chain joins TRBV5-1 to TRBJ2-2, with 9 bases matching TRBD2. The CDR3 runs to 15 residues. After removal of 2 bases from V and 6 bases from J, the junction contained 5 bases not matched to a gene. Germline CDR1 is SGHRS and CDR2 is YFSETQ. CDR3 bases: TGCGCCAGCAGCTTTAGCGGGAGTGGTCCCGGGGAGCTGTTTTTT. Protein: CASSFSGSGPGELFF. The whole variable domain, filled in from reference TRBV5-1 and TRBJ2-2, reads KAGVTQTPRYLIKTRGQQVTLSCSPISGHRSVSWYQQTPGQGLQFLFEYFSETQRNKGNFPGRFSGRQFSNSRSEMNVSTLELGDSALYLCASSFSGSGPGELFFGEGSRLTVL.

This chain connects TRBV5-6 to TRBJ2-1; D unclear. Germline V gene data show CDR1 as SGHDT and CDR2 as YYEEEE. Trimming pared 4 bases from V and 0 bases from J, leaving 14 bases between. This CDR3 comprises 16 residues. As DNA, the CDR3 is TGTGCCAGCAGCCTACTGTCCGTTTACTCCTACAATGAGCAGTTCTTC. Translation: CASSLLSVYSYNEQFF.

CDR3 in amino acids: CASRGTGRETQYF. The CDR3 region has the DNA TGTGCCAGCAGAGGGACAGGGAGAGAGACCCAGTACTTC. J is TRBJ2-5 and V is TRBV7-2; 9 nucleotides line up with TRBD1. Trimming took 6 bases from V and 4 from J; bases not matched to a gene: 3. Germline CDR1 is SGHTA and CDR2 is FQGNSA. The CDR3 covers 13 residues.

The chain is built from TRBV6-6 and TRBJ2-7; 8 nucleotides line up with TRBD1. Trimming at V came to 5 bases and at J to 5 bases, leaving 14 bases not matched to a gene. This CDR3 has 16 amino acids. Germline CDR1 reads MNHNY; CDR2 reads SVGAGI (reference sequence). The CDR3 coding sequence is TGTGCCAGCAGTGGCGGCCCTCGACAGGGGAACCACGAGCAGTACTTC. Protein sequence: CASSGGPRQGNHEQYF.

This clone showed up just a few times. This chain connects TRBV28 to TRBJ1-1; TRBD1 aligns across 10 bases. J lost 4 bases, V lost 6 bases, and 5 bases had no gene match. The CDR3 sequence is 14 residues long. In germline, CDR1 is MDHEN, CDR2 SYDVKM. CDR3: CASRGQGWGTEAFF. CDR3 DNA sequence: TGTGCCAGCAGGGGACAGGGGTGGGGCACTGAAGCTTTCTTT.

The V gene is TRBV29-1, the J gene TRBJ2-7, with 8 nucleotides matching TRBD1. The CDR3 sequence is 15 residues long. Germline loops: CDR1 SQVTM, CDR2 ANQGSEA. J lost 1 base, V lost 3 bases, and 8 bases had no gene match. CDR3 region: CSVEVQGAGSYEQYF. CDR3 nucleotide sequence: TGCAGCGTTGAGGTCCAGGGGGCCGGGTCCTACGAGCAGTACTTC.

This rearrangement joins TRBV5-1 to TRBJ2-1; TRBD2 might be the D (5 bases). The germline gives CDR1 SGHRS, CDR2 YFSETQ. The length of the CDR3 is 11 residues. Trimming removed 0 bases at V and 16 bases at J, with 11 bases between. The CDR3 DNA follows: TGCGCCAGCAGCTTGGGCGGGCCCCCCTTCTTC. Residues: CASSLGGPPFF.

The V gene is TRBV6-6, the J gene TRBJ1-5, with TRBD1 matching 10 bases. Looked up from germline, CDR1 is MNHNY and CDR2 is SVGAGI (reference sequence). Trimming took 5 bases from V and 3 from J; bases not matched to a gene: 7. The CDR3 sequence is 16 residues long. CDR3 bases: TGTGCCAGCAGTAACCGGGACAGGGGTCACAATCAGCCCCAGCATTTT. Protein: CASSNRDRGHNQPQHF.

The genes are TRBV27 and TRBJ1-5; tentatively, D is TRBD1 (5 bases). V was trimmed by 6 bases and J by 6 bases, leaving 15 bases between them. This CDR3 comprises 14 residues. The germline CDR1 and CDR2 sequences are MNHEY and SMNVEV (reference sequence). CDR3 in amino acids: CASRIGGEGQPQHF. For the CDR3, the DNA is TGTGCCAGCAGGATCGGAGGGGAAGGTCAGCCCCAGCATTTT.

The rearrangement joins TRBV6-6 to TRBJ1-1; D not resolved. Germline CDR1 and CDR2: MNHNY and SVGAGI (reference sequence). This CDR3 contains 13 residues. V was pared by 6 bases and J by 0 bases, with 8 bases between. The CDR3 loop is CASSRTVNTEAFF. The CDR3 region has the DNA TGTGCCAGCAGCCGAACAGTGAACACTGAAGCTTTCTTT.

The rearrangement uses TRBV11-2 and TRBJ1-5; D unclear. The CDR3 length is 15 residues. Germline V lookup: CDR1 SGHAT, CDR2 FQNNGV. V was clipped by 1 base and J by 10 bases, with 17 bases between them. This CDR3 reads CASSLGAVGFSPQHF. The CDR3 DNA sequence: TGTGCCAGCAGCTTAGGGGCAGTTGGGTTTTCTCCCCAGCATTTT.

The V gene is TRBV19, the J gene TRBJ1-1; TRBD1 aligns across 8 bases. Germline V lookup: CDR1 LNHDA, CDR2 SQIVND (reference sequence). This CDR3 has 14 amino acids. After removal of 4 bases from V and 7 bases from J, the junction contained 8 bases not matched to a gene. Here the CDR3 reads CASSKQGGMGEAFF. The DNA of the CDR3 is TGTGCCAGTAGTAAACAGGGGGGAATGGGTGAAGCTTTCTTT.

This chain joins TRBV4-2 and TRBJ2-3, with D unresolved. CDR3 length: 14 residues. The V end was cut by 0 bases, the J end by 3 bases, with 7 bases between. The germline gives CDR1 LGHNA, CDR2 YNFKEQ. The CDR3 is CASSQDLRTDTQYF. Here the CDR3 DNA reads TGTGCCAGCAGCCAAGATCTCAGAACAGATACGCAGTATTTT.

The chain has TRBV9 and TRBJ2-3; D might be TRBD1 (6 bases). The CDR3 spans 16 residues. The ends were cut back, 3 bases at V and 0 bases at J, with 14 bases in the middle. The germline gives CDR1 SGDLS, CDR2 YYNGEE. CDR3: CASSAREGVSTDTQYF. CDR3 in DNA: TGTGCCAGCAGCGCCCGAGAGGGGGTGAGCACAGATACGCAGTATTTT. The full variable domain, rest sourced from reference TRBV9 and TRBJ2-3, is DSGVTQTPKHLITATGQRVTLRCSPRSGDLSVYWYQQSLDQGLQFLIQYYNGEERAKGNILERFSAQQFPDLHSELNLSSLELGDSALYFCASSAREGVSTDTQYFGPGTRLTVL.

The chain recombines TRBV13 with TRBJ2-5; no firm D call. CDR3 length: 12 amino acids. Germline CDR1 is PRHDT and CDR2 is FYEKMQ (reference sequence). V lost 6 bases and J lost 2, with 7 bases in between. CDR3 in amino acids: CASRAEQETQYF. The CDR3 DNA reads TGTGCCAGCAGGGCGGAACAAGAGACCCAGTACTTC.

The rearrangement uses TRBV5-7 and TRBJ2-5; D might be TRBD2 (5 bases). TRBV5-7 is an open reading frame, and its role is uncertain. The V gene lost 0 bases and the J gene lost 3 bases, with 6 bases spanning the gap. The CDR3 totals 13 residues. CDR3 DNA: TGTGCCAGCAGCTTGGAGAGGGAAGAGACCCAGTACTTC. As protein: CASSLEREETQYF.

The V and J genes are TRBV15 and TRBJ1-1; D unclear. CDR3 length equals 13 residues. Germline values: CDR1 LNHNV, CDR2 YYDKDF (reference sequence). V lost 5 bases and J 0 bases, leaving 7 bases between the germline ends. Written as DNA, the CDR3 is TGTGCCACCAGCTTGCAGTTGAACACTGAAGCTTTCTTT. Translating it yields CATSLQLNTEAFF.

There are a few counts of this clone. The chain combines TRBV6-5 with TRBJ1-6; D is undetermined. Trimming pared 2 bases from V and 7 bases from J, leaving 6 bases between. Germline V lookup: CDR1 MNHEY, CDR2 SVGAGI. This CDR3 is 13 amino acids long. CDR3 region: CASSYKRNSPLHF. DNA for the CDR3: TGTGCCAGCAGTTACAAGAGGAATTCACCCCTCCACTTT.

This clone was seen more than once but under ten times. The chain recombines TRBV6-5 with TRBJ1-1; D unclear. Per the germline V gene, CDR1 is MNHEY and CDR2 is SVGAGI. The CDR3 spans 14 residues. Between the trimmed V and J ends, which lost 7 bases and 1 base, there was a span of 13 bases. Written as DNA, the CDR3 is TGTGCCAGCACCCGAGTCAGAGGGAACACTGAAGCTTTCTTT. This gives the protein CASTRVRGNTEAFF.

This clone turned up a few times. At one end, the junction sequence differs from germline, possibly due to a read error. The chain uses TRBV28 and TRBJ1-5; possible D gene TRBD1, 5 bases. Looked up from germline, CDR1 is MDHEN and CDR2 is SYDVKM. The CDR3 runs 12 residues. This CDR3 is CASSPPDGGVNF. CDR3 nucleotides: TGTGCCAGCAGTCCCCCGGACGGAGGGGTGAATTTT.

V usage is TRBV5-6 and J usage is TRBJ2-1; D possibly corresponds to TRBD1 (5 bases). Germline V gives CDR1 SGHDT, CDR2 YYEEEE. There are 15 residues in the CDR3. V lost 0 bases to trimming and J lost 1 base, with 8 bases between them. CDR3 in amino acids: CASSLEQGSYNEQFF. The DNA of the CDR3 is TGTGCCAGCAGCTTGGAGCAGGGATCCTACAATGAGCAGTTCTTC.

At least ten counts were recorded for this clone. Different DNA sequences within this sample yield the same CDR3. The chain has TRBV5-1 and TRBJ1-2; D is possibly TRBD1 (6 bases). The length of the CDR3 is 14 residues. CDR1 is SGHRS, CDR2 YFSETQ, per germline. Deletions cut 4 bases from V and 3 bases from J, with 13 bases between. CDR3 coding DNA: TGCGCCAGCAGCAGACTACAGGGCGACTATGGCTACACCTTC. This encodes CASSRLQGDYGYTF.

The chain couples TRBV18 to TRBJ2-7; perhaps TRBD2 as D (7 bases). Trimming cost V 3 bases and J 6 bases, with 12 bases left between them. In germline, CDR1 is KGHSH, CDR2 LQKENI. The length of the CDR3 is 13 residues. CDR3 amino acids: CASSPRGRLEQYF. The CDR3 nucleotides are TGTGCCAGCTCACCGCGGGGGCGGCTCGAGCAGTACTTC.

The chain employs TRBV13 and TRBJ1-3; D gene ambiguous. This CDR3 comprises 14 residues. Per germline, CDR1 PRHDT and CDR2 FYEKMQ (reference sequence). The V end lost 8 bases, the J end lost 2 bases, and 13 bases lay between the germline ends. DNA of the CDR3: TGTGCCAGCGAATTAGATGGTCCTGGAAACACCATATATTTT. It translates to CASELDGPGNTIYF.

This clone was counted once. V gene TRBV6-6 combines with J gene TRBJ1-5; a possible D gene is TRBD1 (5 bases). With 4 bases removed from V and 0 bases from J, the gap between germline ends came to 7 bases. This CDR3 is built from 14 residues. The germline CDR1 and CDR2 sequences are MNHNY and SVGAGI (reference sequence). The CDR3, as DNA: TGTGCCAGCAGTTCGACAGTTAGCAATCAGCCCCAGCATTTT. Translation gives CASSSTVSNQPQHF.

The chain links TRBV30 to TRBJ2-5; TRBD1 matches 10 bases. The CDR3 loop spans 13 amino acids. Germline trimming cut 5 bases from V and 5 bases from J; bases unmatched to any gene: 5. The germline gives CDR1 GTSNPN, CDR2 SVGIG (reference sequence). The CDR3, as DNA: TGTGCCTGGGCGACAGGGGGCGCGGAGACCCAGTACTTC. Residues: CAWATGGAETQYF. Filled out from reference TRBV30 and TRBJ2-5, the complete variable domain reads SQTIHQWPATLVQPVGSPLSLECTVEGTSNPNLYWYRQAAGRGLQLLFYSVGIGQISSEVPQNLSASRPQDRQFILSSKKLLLSDSGFYLCAWATGGAETQYFGPGTRLLVL.

The rearrangement uses TRBV7-7 and TRBJ2-3; TRBD2 might be the D (6 bases). Germline lookup yields CDR1 SSHAT and CDR2 FNYEAQ (reference sequence). CDR3 length equals 15 residues. With 1 base removed from V and 3 bases from J, the gap between germline ends came to 11 bases. This chain's CDR3 is CASSLGSGRTDTQYF. Here the CDR3 DNA reads TGTGCCAGCAGCTTAGGATCGGGGAGGACAGATACGCAGTATTTT. Full variable domain (rest looked up from reference TRBV7-7 and TRBJ2-3): GAGVSQSPRYKVTKRGQDVTLRCDPISSHATLYWYQQALGQGPEFLTYFNYEAQPDKSGLPSDRFSAERPEGSISTLTIQRTEQRDSAMYRCASSLGSGRTDTQYFGPGTRLTVL.

The rearrangement links TRBV6-5 to TRBJ1-5, with a tentative D call TRBD1 (5 bases). The V and J ends lost 6 bases and 2 bases respectively, with 11 bases between them. CDR1 and CDR2 (germline): MNHEY, SVGAGI. The CDR3 length is 14 residues. DNA for the CDR3: TGTGCCAGCAGGGCGGGGCAGGGCAATCAGCCCCAGCATTTT. Protein sequence: CASRAGQGNQPQHF.

This chain uses TRBV7-2 with TRBJ2-3, with D possibly TRBD1 on 5 matching bases. Germline assignment: CDR1 SGHTA and CDR2 FQGNSA. The CDR3 sequence is 14 residues long. V gave up 1 base and J gave up 4 bases, with 9 bases separating them. CDR3 in amino acids: CASSLVGAADTQYF. The DNA for the CDR3 is TGTGCCAGCAGCTTAGTTGGGGCAGCAGATACGCAGTATTTT.